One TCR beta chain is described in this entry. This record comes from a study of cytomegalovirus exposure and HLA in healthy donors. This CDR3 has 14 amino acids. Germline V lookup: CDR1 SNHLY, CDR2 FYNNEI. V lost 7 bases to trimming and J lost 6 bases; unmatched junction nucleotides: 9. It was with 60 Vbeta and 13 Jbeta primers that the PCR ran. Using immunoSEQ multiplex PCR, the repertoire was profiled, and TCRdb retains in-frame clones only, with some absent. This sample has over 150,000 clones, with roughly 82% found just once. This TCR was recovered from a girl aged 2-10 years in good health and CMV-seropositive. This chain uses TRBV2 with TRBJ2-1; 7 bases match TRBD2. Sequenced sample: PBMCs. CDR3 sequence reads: CASKPRTSFNEQFF. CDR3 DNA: TGTGCCAGCAAACCCCGGACTAGTTTCAATGAGCAGTTCTTC.